This T cell receptor (beta chain) was profiled in a study of tumor and adjacent non-tumor tissue in lung cancer. This sample's RNA came from whole unsorted tissue. This clonotype was counted a few times. A much bigger clone sits one base away, suggesting this may be a read error. The germline V gene encodes CDR1 ENHRY and CDR2 SYGVKD. The CDR3 runs 11 residues. After removal of 9 bases from V and 4 bases from J, the junction contained 3 bases not matched to a gene. The library came from three nested PCR rounds adapted from ARM-PCR protocols. TCRdb passed the multiplex PCR reads through MiXCR, listing each CDR3 protein once. The sample has approximately 71,000 distinct CDR3 sequences, 50% to 60% seen once; the top ten hold 20% to 25%.

Specimen: lung tumor tissue. The TCR sequence derives from a man between 45 and 60 years old with non-small cell lung cancer. V is TRBV10-3 and J is TRBJ2-7; TRBD1 matches 7 bases. DNA of the CDR3: TGTGCCATGGGACAGAGGTACGAGCAGTACTTC. Amino acids: CAMGQRYEQYF.